This record looks at one T cell receptor (beta chain) sequence and its context. Germline V CDR1 and CDR2: SNHLY, FYNNEI. V lost 6 bases, J lost 0 bases, and 5 bases stayed unmatched. CDR3 length: 16 residues. The data were taken from a study of control samples from healthy donors and cancer patients. Clones were sequenced by immunoSEQ multiplex PCR, and TCRdb holds only the in-frame ones, with some missing. Among about 110,000 clones listed, around 80% were seen once. The sequenced sample was blood. The receptor comes from a man between 18 and 35 years old in good health. J is TRBJ1-1 and V is TRBV2, with 12 bases lining up with TRBD1. CDR3 residues: CASRGTGGRMNTEAFF. CDR3 nucleotide sequence: TGTGCCAGCAGGGGGACAGGGGGCCGGATGAACACTGAAGCTTTCTTT.